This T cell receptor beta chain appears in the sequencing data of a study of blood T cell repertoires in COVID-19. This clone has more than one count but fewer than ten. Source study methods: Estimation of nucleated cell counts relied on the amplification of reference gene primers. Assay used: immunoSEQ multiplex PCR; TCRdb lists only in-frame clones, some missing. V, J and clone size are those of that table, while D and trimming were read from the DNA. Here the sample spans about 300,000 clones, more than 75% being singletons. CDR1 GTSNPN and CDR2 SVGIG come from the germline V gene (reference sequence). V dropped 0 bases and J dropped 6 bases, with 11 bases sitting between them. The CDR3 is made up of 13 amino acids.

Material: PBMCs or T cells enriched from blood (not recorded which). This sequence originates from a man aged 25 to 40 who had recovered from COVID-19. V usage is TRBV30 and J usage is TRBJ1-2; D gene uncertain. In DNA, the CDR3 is TGTGCCTGGAGTGTATCGGGAATTCATGGCTACACCTTC. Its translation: CAWSVSGIHGYTF.